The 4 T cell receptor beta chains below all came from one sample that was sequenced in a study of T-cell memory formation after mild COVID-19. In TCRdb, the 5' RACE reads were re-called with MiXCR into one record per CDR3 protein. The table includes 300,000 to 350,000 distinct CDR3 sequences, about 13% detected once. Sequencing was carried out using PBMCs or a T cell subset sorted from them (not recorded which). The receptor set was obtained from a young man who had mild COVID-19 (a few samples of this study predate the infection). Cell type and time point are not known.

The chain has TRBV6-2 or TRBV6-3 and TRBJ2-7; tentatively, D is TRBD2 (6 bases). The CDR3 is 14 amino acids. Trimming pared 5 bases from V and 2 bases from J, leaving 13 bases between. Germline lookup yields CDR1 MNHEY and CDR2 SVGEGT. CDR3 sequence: CASSGRDSTYEQYV. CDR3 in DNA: TGTGCCAGCAGTGGCCGGGACTCAACCTACGAGCAGTACGTC.

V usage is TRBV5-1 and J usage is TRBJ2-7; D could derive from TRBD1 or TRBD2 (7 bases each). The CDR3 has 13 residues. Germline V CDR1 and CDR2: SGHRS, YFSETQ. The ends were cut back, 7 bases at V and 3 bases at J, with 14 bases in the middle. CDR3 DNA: TGCGCCAGCGGGAGGGGGCCAGACTACGAGCAGTACTTC. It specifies CASGRGPDYEQYF.

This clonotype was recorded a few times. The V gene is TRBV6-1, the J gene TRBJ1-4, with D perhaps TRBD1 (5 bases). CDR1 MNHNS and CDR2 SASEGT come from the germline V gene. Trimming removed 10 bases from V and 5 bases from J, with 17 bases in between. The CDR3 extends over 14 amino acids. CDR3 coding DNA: TGTGCCATCGCGACGGGGGACGGGAATGAAAAACTGTTTTTT. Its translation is CAIATGDGNEKLFF.

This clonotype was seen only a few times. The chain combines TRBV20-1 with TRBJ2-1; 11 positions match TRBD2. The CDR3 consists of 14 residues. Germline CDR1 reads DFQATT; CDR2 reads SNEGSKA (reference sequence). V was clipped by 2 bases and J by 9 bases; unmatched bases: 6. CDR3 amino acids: CSARLASGGIEQFF. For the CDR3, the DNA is TGCAGTGCTAGACTGGCTAGCGGGGGGATTGAGCAGTTCTTC.